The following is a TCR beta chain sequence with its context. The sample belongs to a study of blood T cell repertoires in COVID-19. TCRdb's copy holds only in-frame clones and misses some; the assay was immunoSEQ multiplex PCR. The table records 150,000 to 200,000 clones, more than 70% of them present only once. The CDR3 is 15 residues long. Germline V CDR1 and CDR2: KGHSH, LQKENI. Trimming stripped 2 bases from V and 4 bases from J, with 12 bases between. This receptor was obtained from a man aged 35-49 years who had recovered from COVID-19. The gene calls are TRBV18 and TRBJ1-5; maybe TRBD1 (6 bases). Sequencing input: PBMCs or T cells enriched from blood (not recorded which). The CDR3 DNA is TGTGCCAGCTCACCAACAGGACAGAGTAATCAGCCCCAGCATTTT. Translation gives CASSPTGQSNQPQHF.